This T cell receptor beta chain was profiled in a study of blood T cell repertoires in COVID-19. This table comes from immunoSEQ multiplex PCR, and its TCRdb copy is limited to in-frame clones, with some not included. The table includes 100,000 or so clones, 65% to 80% detected once. Germline V gene data show CDR1 as SGHRS and CDR2 as YFSETQ. The CDR3 runs to 15 residues. The V gene end was trimmed by 3 bases and the J gene end by 2 bases; junction bases not matched to a gene: 6. The chain couples TRBV5-1 to TRBJ2-3, with 7 bases identical to TRBD1. The sequence was obtained from a woman between 65 and 79 years old with acute or convalescent COVID-19. The sequenced sample consisted of peripheral blood. This chain's CDR3 is CASSSGQVYTDTQYF. CDR3 in DNA: TGCGCCAGCAGCTCCGGACAGGTTTACACAGATACGCAGTATTTT. Together with reference TRBV5-1 and TRBJ2-3, the CDR3 gives the full variable domain: KAGVTQTPRYLIKTRGQQVTLSCSPISGHRSVSWYQQTPGQGLQFLFEYFSETQRNKGNFPGRFSGRQFSNSRSEMNVSTLELGDSALYLCASSSGQVYTDTQYFGPGTRLTVL.